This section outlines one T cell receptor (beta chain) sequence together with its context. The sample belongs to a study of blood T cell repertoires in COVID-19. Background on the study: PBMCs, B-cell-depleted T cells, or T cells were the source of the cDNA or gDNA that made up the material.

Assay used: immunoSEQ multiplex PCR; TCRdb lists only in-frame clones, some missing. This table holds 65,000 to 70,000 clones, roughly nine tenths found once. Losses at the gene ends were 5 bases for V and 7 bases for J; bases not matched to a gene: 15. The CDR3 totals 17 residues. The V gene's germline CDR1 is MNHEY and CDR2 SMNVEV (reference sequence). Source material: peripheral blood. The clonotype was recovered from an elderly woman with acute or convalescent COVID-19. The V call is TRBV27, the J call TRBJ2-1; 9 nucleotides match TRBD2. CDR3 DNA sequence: TGTGCCAGCAGTCCCGCCAGTTTTAGCGGGAGTCCAAATGAGCAGTTCTTC. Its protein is CASSPASFSGSPNEQFF.